The 22 T cell receptor beta chains below were found in one sample sequenced in a study of OX40 agonist ivuxolimab in advanced cancers. Data came from immunoSEQ multiplex PCR; TCRdb stores just in-frame clones and leaves some out. Among some 64,000 clones, 87% were seen once, and the ten largest hold approximately 3%. The starting material was CD4+ or CD8+ T cells sorted from blood, obtained in a trial of the OX40 agonist ivuxolimab. The receptors derive from an adult with an advanced solid tumor such as melanoma, head and neck, liver or kidney cancer.

The chain has TRBV7-9 and TRBJ2-7; a weak D match, TRBD1 (6 bases). The V end was cut by 5 bases, the J end by 0 bases, with 11 bases between. Germline CDR1 SEHNR, CDR2 FQNEAQ (reference sequence). This CDR3 comprises 14 residues. CDR3 sequence: CASSPQDSSYEQYF. The CDR3 bases are TGTGCCAGCAGCCCCCAGGACAGCTCCTACGAGCAGTACTTC.

CDR3 in DNA: TGTGCCACCAGCAGAGCCAGCTCCTACGAGCAGTACTTC. This gives the protein CATSRASSYEQYF. The chain recombines TRBV15 with TRBJ2-7; no clear D. This CDR3 region has 13 residues. Germline assignment: CDR1 LNHNV and CDR2 YYDKDF (reference sequence). The V gene lost 1 base and the J gene lost 0 bases, with 4 bases spanning the gap. Looking up the rest from reference TRBV15 and TRBJ2-7 gives the full variable domain: DAMVIQNPRYQVTQFGKPVTLSCSQTLNHNVMYWYQQKSSQAPKLLFHYYDKDFNNEADTPDNFQSRRPNTSFCFLDIRSPGLGDTAMYLCATSRASSYEQYFGPGTRLTVT.

This sequence joins TRBV11-2 and TRBJ2-7; 9 bases agree with TRBD1. The V segment lost 5 bases and the J segment 4 bases; nucleotides outside the gene matches: 9. Germline V gene data show CDR1 as SGHAT and CDR2 as FQNNGV. The CDR3 is 15 amino acids. The CDR3: CASSREMGQGYEQYF. In nucleotides, the CDR3 is TGTGCCAGCAGCCGGGAAATGGGACAGGGTTACGAGCAGTACTTC.

The chain has TRBV2 and TRBJ2-5; no reliable D call. The CDR3 is 12 amino acids. In germline, CDR1 is SNHLY, CDR2 FYNNEI. V lost 4 bases and J 5 bases, leaving 8 bases between the germline ends. CDR3 sequence: CASSATWETQYF. The DNA of the CDR3 is TGTGCCAGCAGTGCCACGTGGGAGACCCAGTACTTC.

This clone came up once. V is TRBV29-1 and J is TRBJ2-5, with D perhaps TRBD2 (6 bases). Germline lookup yields CDR1 SQVTM and CDR2 ANQGSEA. V was clipped by 7 bases and J by 0 bases, with 12 bases between them. The CDR3 covers 13 residues. Written as DNA, the CDR3 is TGCAGCGGGGATCCGGGGGACCAAGAGACCCAGTACTTC. It encodes CSGDPGDQETQYF.

The sample holds one count of this clone. The chain couples TRBV5-1 to TRBJ2-2, with a weak D call TRBD2 (5 bases). V shed 3 bases and J shed 8 bases, with 20 bases lying between them. The CDR3 spans 16 residues. The germline gives CDR1 SGHRS, CDR2 YFSETQ. In DNA form, the CDR3 reads TGCGCCAGCAGCTCTACAACCGGGGTCTTTACGGGGGAGCTGTTTTTT. Its translation is CASSSTTGVFTGELFF.

The rearrangement links TRBV18 to TRBJ2-7, with 11 bases lining up with TRBD1. CDR1 is KGHSH and CDR2 is LQKENI in the germline V gene. J was trimmed by 2 bases and V by 4 bases; bases with no gene match: 4. The CDR3 loop spans 15 amino acids. In DNA, the CDR3 is TGTGCCAGCTCACAGGGACAGGGGGTGACCTACGAGCAGTACTTC. Protein product: CASSQGQGVTYEQYF.

The V call is TRBV30, the J call TRBJ1-6; no firm D call. Germline V gene lookup returns CDR1 GTSNPN and CDR2 SVGIG (reference sequence). The CDR3 is 10 residues long. The V end was cut by 1 base, the J end by 15 bases, with 7 bases between. CDR3 DNA sequence: TGTGCCTGGAGTGGCCGTATCCTCCACTTT. Translated, it gives CAWSGRILHF.

This chain links TRBV5-1 with TRBJ2-1, with 7 bases identical to TRBD2. V gave up 4 bases and J gave up 7 bases; unmatched junction bases: 14. The CDR3 runs to 16 residues. Germline V gives CDR1 SGHRS, CDR2 YFSETQ. This CDR3 is CASSESGTGVWNEQFF. Here the CDR3 DNA reads TGCGCCAGCAGCGAGAGCGGGACGGGGGTTTGGAATGAGCAGTTCTTC. The variable domain in full, completed from reference TRBV5-1 and TRBJ2-1, reads KAGVTQTPRYLIKTRGQQVTLSCSPISGHRSVSWYQQTPGQGLQFLFEYFSETQRNKGNFPGRFSGRQFSNSRSEMNVSTLELGDSALYLCASSESGTGVWNEQFFGPGTRLTVL.

The CDR3 coding sequence is TGTGCCAGCAGCTACCGGGACAGCCTTGCCGGGGAGCTGTTTTTT. Translating gives CASSYRDSLAGELFF. The chain uses TRBV7-8 and TRBJ2-2, with 7 bases identical to TRBD1. The CDR3 sequence is 15 residues long. V gave up 4 bases and J gave up 6 bases; unmatched junction bases: 8. The V gene's germline CDR1 is SGHVS and CDR2 FQNEAQ.

This rearrangement joins TRBV5-4 to TRBJ2-7, with D perhaps TRBD2 (5 bases). The CDR3 contains 18 residues. The germline CDR1 and CDR2 sequences are SGHNT and YYREEE (reference sequence). V was shortened by 4 bases and J by 1 base, with 24 bases between the two germline ends. The CDR3 loop reads CASSRPAAYRTPSYEQYF. CDR3 sequence (DNA): TGTGCCAGCAGCCGGCCAGCGGCGTACAGAACCCCTTCCTACGAGCAGTACTTC.

The chain joins TRBV28 to TRBJ1-5; maybe TRBD1 (5 bases). V was trimmed by 6 bases and J by 6 bases, leaving 12 bases between them. This CDR3 contains 13 residues. Germline V CDR1 and CDR2: MDHEN, SYDVKM. The CDR3 here is CASRGGLVQPQHF. The CDR3 nucleotides are TGTGCCAGCAGGGGGGGGTTAGTTCAGCCCCAGCATTTT. Complete variable domain (other parts from reference TRBV28 and TRBJ1-5): DVKVTQSSRYLVKRTGEKVFLECVQDMDHENMFWYRQDPGLGLRLIYFSYDVKMKEKGDIPEGYSVSREKKERFSLILESASTNQTSMYLCASRGGLVQPQHFGDGTRLSIL.

The CDR3 here is CASSLDTLSYEQYF. The CDR3 DNA reads TGTGCCAGCAGCCTGGACACACTCTCCTACGAGCAGTACTTC. The V gene is TRBV7-8, the J gene TRBJ2-7; TRBD1 might be the D (5 bases). The CDR3 length is 14 residues. Germline-derived CDR1 and CDR2 are SGHVS and FQNEAQ. V gave up 5 bases and J gave up 0 bases, with 11 bases separating them.

The CDR3 DNA reads TGTGCCAGCAGCACCGGAGAATTTGAGCAGTTCTTC. Translation gives CASSTGEFEQFF. The J gene is TRBJ2-1, the V gene TRBV13; D call uncertain. Trimming took 5 bases from V and 9 from J, leaving 11 bases between them. Looked up from germline, CDR1 is PRHDT and CDR2 is FYEKMQ (reference sequence). The CDR3 is made up of 12 amino acids.

The V gene is TRBV18, the J gene TRBJ1-2; 8 bases fit TRBD1. The CDR3 runs 15 residues. CDR1 and CDR2 from the germline V gene are KGHSH and LQKENI. V lost 4 bases and J lost 4; bases outside the gene matches: 8. CDR3 sequence reads: CASSQRDRIPYGYTF. DNA of the CDR3: TGTGCCAGCTCACAAAGGGACAGGATCCCCTATGGCTACACCTTC.

The chain uses TRBV6-6 and TRBJ2-2; D gene ambiguous. The CDR3 contains 15 residues. Trimming left V 0 bases short and J 4 bases short, with 9 bases between. The germline CDR1 and CDR2 sequences are MNHNY and SVGAGI (reference sequence). CDR3 sequence reads: CASSYSFSRTGELFF. In nucleotides, the CDR3 is TGTGCCAGCAGTTACTCTTTCTCCCGCACCGGGGAGCTGTTTTTT.

As DNA, the CDR3 is TGTGCCTGGAGTGTAACTAGCAATGAGCAGTTCTTC. This encodes CAWSVTSNEQFF. This chain links TRBV30 with TRBJ2-1; D might be TRBD2 (5 bases). There are 12 residues in the CDR3. V was clipped by 0 bases and J by 6 bases, with 6 bases between them. The V gene's germline CDR1 is GTSNPN and CDR2 SVGIG (reference sequence).

This chain joins TRBV27 and TRBJ1-3, with D unclear. This CDR3 is 14 amino acids long. Per germline, CDR1 MNHEY and CDR2 SMNVEV (reference sequence). Trimming stripped 5 bases from V and 0 bases from J, with 8 bases between. The CDR3 coding sequence is TGTGCCAGCAGTGCCTACAGCTCTGGAAACACCATATATTTT. Translating gives CASSAYSSGNTIYF.

The chain links TRBV4-2 to TRBJ2-7; TRBD1 matches at 8 bases. After removal of 4 bases from V and 3 bases from J, the junction contained 11 bases not matched to a gene. Germline values: CDR1 LGHNA, CDR2 YNFKEQ. This CDR3 is built from 16 residues. This CDR3 is CASSLQGQAPFYEQYF. The DNA of the CDR3 is TGTGCCAGCAGCCTTCAGGGACAGGCTCCCTTCTACGAGCAGTACTTC.

The genes are TRBV6-5 and TRBJ2-1; TRBD2 matches 8 bases. CDR1 is MNHEY and CDR2 is SVGAGI in the germline V gene. The length of the CDR3 is 15 residues. J was trimmed by 9 bases and V by 0 bases; bases with no gene match: 7. CDR3 DNA sequence: TGTGCCAGCAGTTACTCACTAGCGGAAAGGGGTGAGCAGTTCTTC. Its protein is CASSYSLAERGEQFF.

V usage is TRBV19 and J usage is TRBJ2-1, with D uncertain. Trimming removed 5 bases from V and 11 bases from J, with 13 bases in between. Germline V gene sequence: CDR1 LNHDA, CDR2 SQIVND (reference sequence). CDR3 length: 12 amino acids. The CDR3 nucleotides read TGTGCCAGTAGTCAGCTAGATAGTAAGCAGTTCTTC. Translated, it gives CASSQLDSKQFF.

This chain joins TRBV2 and TRBJ1-2; D gene unclear. The CDR3 extends over 14 amino acids. V lost 6 bases, J lost 6 bases, and 17 bases lay in between. The V gene's germline CDR1 is SNHLY and CDR2 FYNNEI. The chain's CDR3 is CASSVGKTIDGYTF. CDR3 coding DNA: TGTGCCAGCAGCGTCGGCAAGACTATCGATGGCTACACCTTC.